This T cell receptor beta chain was captured in a study of identifying expanded T cells in peripheral blood (dated by TCRdb to about 2019). For context, the study as a whole: Technical replicates were generated by sequencing separate aliquots of the same genomic DNA pool, with four replicates compared pairwise.

During the collection period, no infections or other immune events were recorded for the healthy donors. To calibrate time-dependent variance in a beta-binomial model of T-cell clone differential abundance, blood repertoires from healthy donors were used as a training cohort. The training cohort was composed of approximately 10 healthy donors, 3 female and 7 male. On average the donors were 43 years old, and their ages spanned about 29 to 64 years. Obtained from a commercial supplier, whole blood was collected from each healthy donor at three time points set around 14 days apart. For immunosequencing, genomic DNA was extracted from unsorted whole blood. The paper as a whole reports these results and caveats: Between technical replicates the binomial model flagged roughly 1.2 differentially abundant clones, whereas over approximately two weeks the binomial model flagged about 16.4 and over approximately four weeks 19 to 20. The beta-binomial model significantly reduced the number of clones called differentially abundant and the false-positive rate across all healthy-donor time intervals. The authors expected that over much longer intervals, such as months to years, biological variance in healthy repertoires might increase even further. In all healthy donors, the variance in clone template counts between samples taken approximately 15 days apart rose significantly as total template count increased.

The immunoSEQ Assay, which relies on bias-controlled multiplex PCR amplification of genomic DNA, was used to profile TCRbeta CDR3 regions. The authors' analysis ran thus. To quantify the absolute abundance of each unique TCRbeta CDR3 region, the sequences were collapsed and filtered. Differential abundance was tested with two models: a binomial (Fisher-equivalent) model and a beta-binomial model that adds time-dependent variance fitted from healthy donors. Clones with fewer than 5 combined templates were excluded, and clones with Benjamini-Hochberg FDR below 0.01 were called differentially abundant. Using the form v = (b*log(k)+a)^2, the beta-binomial variance was modeled as a function of the total template count across the two samples. TCRdb mirrors the immuneACCESS table, restricted to in-frame sequences. Some clones are absent from its copies; in checked studies, under half trace to an unresolved V gene, and the reason for the others is unknown. V, J and clone size were drawn from that table, and D and trimming were deduced from the DNA. In this sample the table shows some 54,000 clones, 82% of which occur a single time. The ten largest clones capture about 14% of the sample.

This clone was recorded only once. The clone's antigen remains unknown. No qualities accompany the bases; no much larger clone lies one base away. V sheds 3 bases and J sheds 0 bases, leaving 10 bases between their ends. The CDR1 and CDR2 encoded by the germline V gene are KGHSH and LQKENI. The CDR3 contains 15 residues, cysteine and phenylalanine counted. CDR3 DNA is the only sequence kept; it has 45 bases, read in frame from the first base. This TCR derives from a person between 18 and 75 years old in good health. This chain joins TRBV18 to TRBJ2-3; TRBD2 is perhaps the D gene, given 6 matching bases. The sequenced sample was blood. The CDR3 reads CASSPSGPSTDTQYF. The sequenced DNA: TGTGCCAGCTCACCCAGCGGGCCTAGCACAGATACGCAGTATTTT.